A selection of T cell receptor beta chains follows, all from one sample in a study of blood T cell repertoires in COVID-19. The data were produced by immunoSEQ multiplex PCR, yet TCRdb's version contains in-frame clones alone and is incomplete. Of around 270,000 clones in the sample, over 80% are singletons; the top ten hold over 3%. Sequenced input: PBMCs or T cells enriched from blood (not recorded which). All receptors come from a woman in her 40s who had been exposed to COVID-19. CDR3s include the opening cysteine and the closing phenylalanine or tryptophan. Fields, in order: J gene, V gene, clone size, D gene, CDR3 DNA, CDR3 protein. A D gene is named only where the DNA matches it firmly. Clone sizes are given selectively: once, few, many, or a class where the clone is expanded.

j_gene: TRBJ2-3; v_gene: TRBV15; abundance: NA; d_gene: NA; CDR3nt: TGTGCCACCAGCAGAGCCATAGCGGTGAGCACAGATACGCAGTATTTT; CDR3aa: CATSRAIAVSTDTQYF
j_gene: TRBJ2-1; v_gene: TRBV10-3; abundance: NA; d_gene: TRBD2; CDR3nt: TGTGCCATCAGGGAGCGGGAGGGCTACTACAATGAGCAGTTCTTC; CDR3aa: CAIREREGYYNEQFF
j_gene: TRBJ1-1; v_gene: TRBV19; abundance: once; d_gene: NA; CDR3nt: TGTGCCAGTGGAATCCAGGGGAACACTGAAGCTTTCTTT; CDR3aa: CASGIQGNTEAFF
j_gene: TRBJ1-2; v_gene: TRBV3-1/TRBV3-2; abundance: NA; d_gene: TRBD1; CDR3nt: TGTGCCAGCAGCCAAAGACAGGGGGCGAACTATGGCTACACCTTC; CDR3aa: CASSQRQGANYGYTF
j_gene: TRBJ1-1; v_gene: TRBV2; abundance: NA; d_gene: NA; CDR3nt: TGTGCCAGCAGTGAGATTTCAAGAGTAAGAAGTGAAGCTTTCTTT; CDR3aa: CASSEISRVRSEAFF
j_gene: TRBJ1-6; v_gene: TRBV6-5; abundance: NA; d_gene: TRBD1; CDR3nt: TGTGCCAGTCTCCGGGACAGGGGCTCACCCCTCCACTTT; CDR3aa: CASLRDRGSPLHF
j_gene: TRBJ1-2; v_gene: TRBV5-1; abundance: NA; d_gene: NA; CDR3nt: TGCGCCAGCAGCTTGGCAGACAGTTACGGCTACACCTTC; CDR3aa: CASSLADSYGYTF
j_gene: TRBJ1-1; v_gene: TRBV11-3; abundance: NA; d_gene: NA; CDR3nt: TGTGCCAGCAGCCAGAGGACAGCCCGTAGTACTGAAGCTTTCTTT; CDR3aa: CASSQRTARSTEAFF
j_gene: TRBJ2-3; v_gene: TRBV20-1; abundance: once; d_gene: NA; CDR3nt: TGCAGTGCGCTCAGCGGAGATACGCAGTATTTT; CDR3aa: CSALSGDTQYF
j_gene: TRBJ1-3; v_gene: TRBV14; abundance: NA; d_gene: NA; CDR3nt: TGTGCCAGCAGCCAAGCCAGGTCTGGAAACACCATATATTTT; CDR3aa: CASSQARSGNTIYF
j_gene: TRBJ1-1; v_gene: TRBV5-6; abundance: NA; d_gene: NA; CDR3nt: TGTGCCAGCAGACCCACTCCTGGACAACTCACTGAAGCTTTCTTT; CDR3aa: CASRPTPGQLTEAFF
j_gene: TRBJ1-2; v_gene: TRBV3-1/TRBV3-2; abundance: NA; d_gene: TRBD1; CDR3nt: TGTGCCAGCAGCCTTACGGAAAGACAGGGGAACTATGGCTACACCTTC; CDR3aa: CASSLTERQGNYGYTF
j_gene: TRBJ1-6; v_gene: TRBV6-2/TRBV6-3; abundance: NA; d_gene: NA; CDR3nt: TGTGCCAGCAGTTGGGGGGAAAGGTCACCCCTCCACTTT; CDR3aa: CASSWGERSPLHF
j_gene: TRBJ2-7; v_gene: TRBV28; abundance: NA; d_gene: NA; CDR3nt: TGTGCCAGCAGCCGCGGCTTGGAGCAGTACTTC; CDR3aa: CASSRGLEQYF
j_gene: TRBJ2-5; v_gene: TRBV6-6; abundance: NA; d_gene: TRBD2; CDR3nt: TGTGCCAGCAGTGCCGGTGGCGGGAGGGGTTCAGAGACCCAGTACTTC; CDR3aa: CASSAGGGRGSETQYF
j_gene: TRBJ1-4; v_gene: TRBV3-1/TRBV3-2; abundance: NA; d_gene: TRBD1; CDR3nt: TGTGCCAGCAGGCTACAGGGGCGGGGTGAAAAACTGTTTTTT; CDR3aa: CASRLQGRGEKLFF
j_gene: TRBJ2-3; v_gene: TRBV6-4; abundance: NA; d_gene: TRBD2; CDR3nt: TGTGCCAGCAGTAGTAGCGGGAGGCGAGATACGCAGTATTTT; CDR3aa: CASSSSGRRDTQYF
j_gene: TRBJ1-2; v_gene: TRBV11-1; abundance: NA; d_gene: TRBD1; CDR3nt: TGTGCCAGCAGCCCCAGGACAGGGACGGCTAACTATGGCTACACCTTC; CDR3aa: CASSPRTGTANYGYTF
j_gene: TRBJ1-1; v_gene: TRBV29-1; abundance: NA; d_gene: TRBD1; CDR3nt: TGCAGCGTTGCAGGACAGGGAAACACTGAAGCTTTCTTT; CDR3aa: CSVAGQGNTEAFF
j_gene: TRBJ1-3; v_gene: TRBV27; abundance: NA; d_gene: TRBD1; CDR3nt: TGTGCCAGCAGCTTACTCGGGACAGGGCTGAACACCATATATTTT; CDR3aa: CASSLLGTGLNTIYF